This T cell receptor beta chain was observed in a study of blood T cell repertoires in COVID-19. Turning to the study itself: Samples of COVID-19 (acute and convalescent) were obtained from the United States, Italy and Spain. The cDNA or gDNA used as material had been derived from T cells, B-cell-depleted T cells, or PBMCs.

Germline V gene data show CDR1 as MNHEY and CDR2 as SVGEGT. The CDR3 has 15 amino acids. Trimming removed 2 bases at V and 5 bases at J, with 12 bases between. Sequencing used immunoSEQ multiplex PCR; TCRdb keeps in-frame clones, though not all of them. Among some 270,000 clones listed, more than 85% were seen once. Sample: peripheral blood. The chain joins TRBV6-2 or TRBV6-3 to TRBJ2-2; the D gene is possibly TRBD2 (6 bases). The receptor was isolated from a young man with acute or convalescent COVID-19. The CDR3 protein is CASSYHIRGTGELFF. CDR3 in DNA: TGTGCCAGCAGTTACCATATCCGGGGGACCGGGGAGCTGTTTTTT.